The 32 T cell receptor beta chains below all came from one sample that was sequenced in a study of T cells expressing NK-cell markers. Following a re-call of the 5' RACE reads, TCRdb has one entry per CDR3 protein and lacks DNA. In total, the table holds some 150,000 distinct CDR3 sequences. The sample consisted of blood T cells: a sorted CD56 or NKG2C T cell subset, CD4+ or CD8+ T cells, or bulk PBMC T cells (not recorded which). Receptors were obtained from a man aged 18 to 29 in good health.

The chain has TRBV5-1 and TRBJ2-2; TCRdb's D gene call, TRBD2, goes unchecked for lack of DNA. The length of the CDR3 is 18 residues. CDR1 SGHRS and CDR2 YFSETQ come from the germline V gene. CDR3 protein: CASSLEMRLAGDTGELFF.

This rearrangement joins TRBV18 to TRBJ2-7; TCRdb picks TRBD1, but there is no DNA to check that call. Germline assignment: CDR1 KGHSH and CDR2 LQKENI. The CDR3 contains 15 residues. The CDR3 spells CASSPWTGSRYEQYF.

The V call is TRBV7-8, the J call TRBJ2-3; TCRdb's assignment of TRBD2 cannot be checked, as there is no DNA. The CDR3 length is 15 residues. Germline assignment: CDR1 SGHVS and CDR2 FQNEAQ. The CDR3 loop reads CASSYRAGGTDTQYF.

The chain is built from TRBV11-2 and TRBJ2-7; TCRdb's D call of TRBD1 is untestable without DNA. This CDR3 has 13 residues. CDR1 is SGHAT, CDR2 FQNNGV, per germline. CDR3 in amino acids: CASGGGRTYEQYF.

The gene calls are TRBV30 and TRBJ2-2; no DNA is available, so the TRBD2 call from TCRdb remains unchecked. The CDR3 extends over 15 amino acids. Germline CDR1 reads GTSNPN; CDR2 reads SVGIG (reference sequence). The CDR3 reads CAWTGGGADTGELFF.

This chain links TRBV4-1 with TRBJ2-2; there is no DNA to check the TCRdb D call of TRBD2. CDR1 is MGHRA, CDR2 YSYEKL, per germline. The CDR3 length is 16 residues. The CDR3 reads CASSQDRRGATGELFF.

The chain has TRBV19 and TRBJ2-1; absent DNA, TCRdb's TRBD2 call cannot be checked. The CDR3 sequence is 14 residues long. CDR1 and CDR2 (germline): LNHDA, SQIVND (reference sequence). The CDR3 spells CASSPAGSYNEQFF.

The J gene is TRBJ1-2, the V gene TRBV7-9. In germline, CDR1 is SEHNR, CDR2 FQNEAQ (reference sequence). The CDR3 has 14 amino acids. CDR3 loop: CASSLDPLNYGYTF.

This chain links TRBV4-1 with TRBJ1-1. The CDR3 is 15 residues long. CDR1 and CDR2 (germline): MGHRA, YSYEKL. CDR3: CASSHPSGPGTEAFF.

V and J are TRBV7-9 and TRBJ1-1; TCRdb's D gene call, TRBD1, goes unchecked for lack of DNA. Germline assignment: CDR1 SEHNR and CDR2 FQNEAQ (reference sequence). There are 16 residues in the CDR3. The CDR3: CASSSTDGQGGTEAFF.

V is TRBV2 and J is TRBJ2-2; TCRdb gives TRBD2 as the D gene, but with no DNA this cannot be confirmed. CDR3 length: 15 amino acids. Germline lookup yields CDR1 SNHLY and CDR2 FYNNEI. CDR3 protein: CASRATTLGTGELFF. The full variable domain, rest sourced from reference TRBV2 and TRBJ2-2, is EPEVTQTPSHQVTQMGQEVILRCVPISNHLYFYWYRQILGQKVEFLVSFYNNEISEKSEIFDDQFSVERPDGSNFTLKIRSTKLEDSAMYFCASRATTLGTGELFFGEGSRLTVL.

The chain joins TRBV21-1 to TRBJ2-5. TRBV21-1 counts as a pseudogene. This CDR3 has 13 amino acids. The CDR3 protein is CASSKDRKETQYF.

The V and J genes are TRBV4-1 and TRBJ2-5; TCRdb designates TRBD1, a call that cannot be tested without DNA. There are 16 residues in the CDR3. Germline lookup yields CDR1 MGHRA and CDR2 YSYEKL. CDR3 sequence reads: CASSQDGTGGGETQYF.

The chain carries TRBV12-3 or TRBV12-4 and TRBJ2-3. The CDR3 length is 14 residues. The CDR3 sequence is CASSVTLGTDTQYF.

The V and J genes are TRBV12-5 and TRBJ2-1. The CDR3 is made up of 12 amino acids. From germline, CDR1 is LGHNT and CDR2 FRNRAP. This chain's CDR3 is CASGLTETEQFF.

This chain uses TRBV12-3 or TRBV12-4 with TRBJ1-5. This CDR3 comprises 14 residues. The CDR3 sequence: CASMGLGSNQPQHF.

The chain is built from TRBV3-1 and TRBJ2-7; TCRdb returns TRBD1, unconfirmable since there is no DNA. The CDR3 loop spans 15 amino acids. Per the germline V gene, CDR1 is LGHDT and CDR2 is YNNKEL (reference sequence). CDR3 protein: CASSQPGQGHYEQYF.

The chain links TRBV7-8 to TRBJ2-1; TCRdb's assignment of TRBD2 cannot be checked, as there is no DNA. Germline CDR1 is SGHVS and CDR2 is FQNEAQ. The CDR3 is 15 residues long. CDR3 amino acids: CASSLWREWVNEQFF.

The V call is TRBV28, the J call TRBJ1-5; TCRdb designates TRBD1, a call that cannot be tested without DNA. Germline CDR1 is MDHEN and CDR2 is SYDVKM. The CDR3 has 14 amino acids. CDR3 sequence: CASSANRGRQPQHF.

The V gene is TRBV29-1, the J gene TRBJ2-3; TCRdb proposes TRBD1, but this gene call is untestable without DNA. CDR3 size: 15 residues. Germline V gene lookup returns CDR1 SQVTM and CDR2 ANQGSEA. CDR3 loop: CSVVFGTLSTDTQYF.

The V and J genes are TRBV29-1 and TRBJ2-1; no DNA is available, so the TRBD2 call from TCRdb remains unchecked. The germline CDR1 and CDR2 sequences are SQVTM and ANQGSEA. The CDR3 extends over 13 amino acids. Here the CDR3 reads CSVARVSYNEQFF.

The chain carries TRBV30 and TRBJ2-1; TCRdb selects TRBD2, and the lack of DNA leaves this call unchecked. Germline CDR1 reads GTSNPN; CDR2 reads SVGIG (reference sequence). The CDR3 has 17 amino acids. CDR3 sequence: CAWSVLSSLAVNNEQFF.

The chain links TRBV4-1 to TRBJ2-3. CDR3 length: 14 residues. Germline CDR1 is MGHRA and CDR2 is YSYEKL. The CDR3: CASSQDSTADTQYF.

The chain links TRBV20-1 to TRBJ2-3; TCRdb outputs TRBD1, but without DNA this stays unchecked. From germline, CDR1 is DFQATT and CDR2 SNEGSKA (reference sequence). CDR3 length equals 16 residues. The CDR3 sequence is CSARFVGEVVADTQYF.

The chain couples TRBV30 to TRBJ2-3. The length of the CDR3 is 13 residues. Germline V CDR1 and CDR2: GTSNPN, SVGIG (reference sequence). The CDR3 loop is CAWSTIITDTQYF.

The chain uses TRBV28 and TRBJ2-7; TCRdb reports TRBD1, a call that lacks DNA to check it against. This CDR3 has 14 residues. The germline CDR1 and CDR2 sequences are MDHEN and SYDVKM. CDR3 in amino acids: CASSLQVRGHEQYF.

The rearrangement joins TRBV10-2 to TRBJ1-1; TCRdb gives TRBD1 as the D gene, but with no DNA this cannot be confirmed. CDR1 and CDR2 from the germline V gene are WSHSY and SAAADI. The CDR3 totals 15 residues. CDR3 in amino acids: CASRASDRGNTEAFF.

The chain's CDR3 is CASSNSYYGYTF. The V gene is TRBV7-6, the J gene TRBJ1-2. The germline V gene has CDR1 SGHVS and CDR2 FNYEAQ. The CDR3 loop spans 12 amino acids.

The V call is TRBV7-4, the J call TRBJ2-2; TCRdb proposes TRBD2, but this gene call is untestable without DNA. Germline CDR1 SGHVT, CDR2 SQSDAQ. The CDR3 is made up of 19 amino acids. CDR3 sequence: CASSLGGLAGDGGTGELFF.

This CDR3 is CASSTGGWENTIYF. The chain has TRBV12-3 or TRBV12-4 and TRBJ1-3. CDR3 length: 14 residues.

The V call is TRBV9, the J call TRBJ2-1; lacking DNA, the TRBD1 call made by TCRdb goes unchecked. CDR3 length: 14 residues. The germline CDR1 and CDR2 sequences are SGDLS and YYNGEE. The CDR3 is CASSVGGSYNEQFF.

This chain connects TRBV24-1 to TRBJ1-1; as DNA is missing, the TRBD1 call by TCRdb cannot be tested. The CDR3 is 12 amino acids. Germline V gene data show CDR1 as KGHDR and CDR2 as SFDVKD. CDR3 sequence reads: CATSDAHRKAFF.